Described below is a single T cell receptor (beta chain) sequence and its context. The antigen remains undetermined. There are 16 residues in the CDR3. Germline-derived CDR1 and CDR2 are MGHRA and YSYEKL. V dropped 3 bases and J dropped 3 bases, with 14 bases sitting between them. These data belong to a study of T cells after yellow fever vaccination. The study made its TCR cDNA through 5'RACE template switching. That step introduced a universal primer site along with UMIs. TCRdb re-called the 5' RACE reads with MiXCR, one entry per CDR3 protein. The data hold more than 350,000 distinct CDR3 sequences, with 9.5% to 13% observed a single time. Whole-study results and caveats: The presence of abundant clonotypes contaminating from the bulk population was possible in FACS-sorted repertoires. A small share of clonotypes appeared in both CD4 and CD8 compartments. The booster saw the reappearance of most primary-vaccination clones (roughly 96% CD4, about 90% CD8).

The receptor's source is a man aged 18 to 30 who received the YFV17D yellow fever vaccine. This rearrangement joins TRBV4-1 to TRBJ1-4; D uncertain. Sequences were derived from PBMCs, sampled on the day of the first yellow fever vaccination. The CDR3 DNA sequence: TGCGCCAGCAGCCAGGGGATGACGGAGGCTAATGAAAAACTGTTTTTT. Its protein product is CASSQGMTEANEKLFF.